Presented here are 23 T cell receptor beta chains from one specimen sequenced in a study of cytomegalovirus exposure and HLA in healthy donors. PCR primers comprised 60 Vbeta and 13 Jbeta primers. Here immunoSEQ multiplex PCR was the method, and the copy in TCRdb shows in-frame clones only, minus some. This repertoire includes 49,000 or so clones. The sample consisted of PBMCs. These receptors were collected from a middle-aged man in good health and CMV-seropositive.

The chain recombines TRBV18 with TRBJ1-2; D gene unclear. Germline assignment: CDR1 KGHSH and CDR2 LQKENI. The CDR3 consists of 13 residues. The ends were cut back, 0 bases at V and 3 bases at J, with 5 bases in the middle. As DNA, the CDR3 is TGTGCCAGCTCACCACCCACAGACTATGGCTACACCTTC. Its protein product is CASSPPTDYGYTF. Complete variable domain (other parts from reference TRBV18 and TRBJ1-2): NAGVMQNPRHLVRRRGQEARLRCSPMKGHSHVYWYRQLPEEGLKFMVYLQKENIIDESGMPKERFSAEFPKEGPSILRIQQVVRGDSAAYFCASSPPTDYGYTFGSGTRLTVV.

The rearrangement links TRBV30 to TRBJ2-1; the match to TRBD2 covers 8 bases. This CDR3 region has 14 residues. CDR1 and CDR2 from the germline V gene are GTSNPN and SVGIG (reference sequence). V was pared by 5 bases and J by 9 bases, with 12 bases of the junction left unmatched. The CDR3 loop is CAWGGGLGRPEQFF. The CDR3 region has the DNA TGTGCCTGGGGAGGGGGACTAGGGCGTCCTGAGCAGTTCTTC.

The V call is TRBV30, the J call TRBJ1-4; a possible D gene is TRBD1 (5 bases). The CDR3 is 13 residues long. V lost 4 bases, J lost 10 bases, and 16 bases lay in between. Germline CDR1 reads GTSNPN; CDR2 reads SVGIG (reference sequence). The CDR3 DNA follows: TGTGCCTGGAAAATCGGGACTGAAGGAAAACTGTTTTTT. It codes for CAWKIGTEGKLFF. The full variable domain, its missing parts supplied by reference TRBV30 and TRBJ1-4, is SQTIHQWPATLVQPVGSPLSLECTVEGTSNPNLYWYRQAAGRGLQLLFYSVGIGQISSEVPQNLSASRPQDRQFILSSKKLLLSDSGFYLCAWKIGTEGKLFFGSGTQLSVL.

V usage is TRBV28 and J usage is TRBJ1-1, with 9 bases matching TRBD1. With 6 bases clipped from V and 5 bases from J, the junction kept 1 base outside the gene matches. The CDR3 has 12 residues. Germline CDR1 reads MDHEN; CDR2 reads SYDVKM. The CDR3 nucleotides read TGTGCCAGCAGCGGACAGGGGACTGAAGCTTTCTTT. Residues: CASSGQGTEAFF.

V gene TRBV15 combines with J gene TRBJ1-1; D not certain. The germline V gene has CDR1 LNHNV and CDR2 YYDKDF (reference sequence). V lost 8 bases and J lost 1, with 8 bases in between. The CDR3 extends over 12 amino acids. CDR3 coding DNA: TGTGCCACCCGGGTCGCGAACACTGAAGCTTTCTTT. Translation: CATRVANTEAFF. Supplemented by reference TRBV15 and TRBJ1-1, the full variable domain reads DAMVIQNPRYQVTQFGKPVTLSCSQTLNHNVMYWYQQKSSQAPKLLFHYYDKDFNNEADTPDNFQSRRPNTSFCFLDIRSPGLGDTAMYLCATRVANTEAFFGQGTRLTVV.

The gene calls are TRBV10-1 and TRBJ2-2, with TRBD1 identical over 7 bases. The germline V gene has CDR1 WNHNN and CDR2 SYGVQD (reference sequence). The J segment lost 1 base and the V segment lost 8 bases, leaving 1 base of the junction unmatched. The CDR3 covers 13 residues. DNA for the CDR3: TGCGCCAGCGGGACAGAGAACACCGGGGAGCTGTTTTTT. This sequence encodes CASGTENTGELFF.

CDR3 loop: CASSITGGFTEAFF. CDR3 nucleotides: TGTGCCAGTAGTATAACGGGGGGCTTCACTGAAGCTTTCTTT. The V gene is TRBV19, the J gene TRBJ1-1; D is perhaps TRBD1 (6 bases). The germline V and J ends were trimmed by 2 bases and 4 bases, with 11 bases remaining between them. The CDR3 is 14 residues long. Germline loops: CDR1 LNHDA, CDR2 SQIVND (reference sequence). The whole variable domain, filled in from reference TRBV19 and TRBJ1-1, reads DGGITQSPKYLFRKEGQNVTLSCEQNLNHDAMYWYRQDPGQGLRLIYYSQIVNDFQKGDIAEGYSVSREKKESFPLTVTSAQKNPTAFYLCASSITGGFTEAFFGQGTRLTVV.

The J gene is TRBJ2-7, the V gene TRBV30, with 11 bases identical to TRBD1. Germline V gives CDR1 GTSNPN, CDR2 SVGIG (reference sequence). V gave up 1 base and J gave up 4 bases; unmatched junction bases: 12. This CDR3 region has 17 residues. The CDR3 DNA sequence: TGTGCCTGGAGTGGGCATACGGGACAGGGGGTAGGGTACGAGCAGTACTTC. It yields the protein CAWSGHTGQGVGYEQYF.

CDR3 DNA: TGTGCCAGCAGTTATTTCAGGGGGACGAACACTGAAGCTTTCTTT. Its protein is CASSYFRGTNTEAFF. The chain joins TRBV7-9 to TRBJ1-1, with 7 bases lining up with TRBD1. In germline, CDR1 is SEHNR, CDR2 FQNEAQ (reference sequence). The V segment lost 6 bases and the J segment 1 base; nucleotides outside the gene matches: 8. CDR3 length equals 15 residues.

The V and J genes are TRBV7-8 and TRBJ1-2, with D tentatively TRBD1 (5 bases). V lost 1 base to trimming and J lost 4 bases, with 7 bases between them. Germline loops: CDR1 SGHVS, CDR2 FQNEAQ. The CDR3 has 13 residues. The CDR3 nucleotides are TGTGCCAGCAGCTTAGGGGGCACCTATGGCTACACCTTC. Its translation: CASSLGGTYGYTF.

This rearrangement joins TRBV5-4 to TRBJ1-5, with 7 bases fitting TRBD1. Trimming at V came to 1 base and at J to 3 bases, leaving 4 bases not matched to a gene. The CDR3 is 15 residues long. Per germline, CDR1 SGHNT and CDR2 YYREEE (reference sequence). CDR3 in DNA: TGTGCCAGCAGCTTGTGGGGGACAGCCAATCAGCCCCAGCATTTT. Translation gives CASSLWGTANQPQHF.

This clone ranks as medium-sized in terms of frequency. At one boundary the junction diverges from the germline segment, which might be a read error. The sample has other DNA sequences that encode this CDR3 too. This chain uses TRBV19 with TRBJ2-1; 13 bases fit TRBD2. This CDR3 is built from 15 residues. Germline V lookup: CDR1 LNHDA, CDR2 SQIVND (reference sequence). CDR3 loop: CASTLGLAGVDEQFF. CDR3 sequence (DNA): TGCGCCAGTACCCTCGGACTAGCGGGAGTGGATGAGCAGTTCTTC.

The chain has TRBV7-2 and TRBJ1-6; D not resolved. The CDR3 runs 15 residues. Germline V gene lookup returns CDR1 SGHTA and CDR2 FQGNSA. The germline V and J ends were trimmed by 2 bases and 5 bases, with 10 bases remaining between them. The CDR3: CASSLTVLDNSPLHF. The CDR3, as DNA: TGTGCCAGCAGCTTAACGGTTTTGGATAATTCACCCCTCCACTTT.

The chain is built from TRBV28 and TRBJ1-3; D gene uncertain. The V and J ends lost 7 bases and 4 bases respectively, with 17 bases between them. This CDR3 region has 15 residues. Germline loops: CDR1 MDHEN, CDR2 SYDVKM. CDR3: CASTGLHTLGNTIYF. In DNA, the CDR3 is TGTGCCAGCACCGGACTGCACACTCTGGGAAACACCATATATTTT.

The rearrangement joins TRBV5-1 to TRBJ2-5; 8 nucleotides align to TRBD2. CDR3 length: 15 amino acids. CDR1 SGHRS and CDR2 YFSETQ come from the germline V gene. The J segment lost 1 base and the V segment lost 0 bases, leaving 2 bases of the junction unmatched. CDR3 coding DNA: TGCGCCAGCAGCTTGGAACTAGCGGCCCAAGAGACCCAGTACTTC. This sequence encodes CASSLELAAQETQYF.

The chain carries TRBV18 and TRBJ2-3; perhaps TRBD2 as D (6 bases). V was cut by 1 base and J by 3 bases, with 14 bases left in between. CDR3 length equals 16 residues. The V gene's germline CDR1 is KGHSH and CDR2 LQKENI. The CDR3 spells CASSPLHGSRTDTQYF. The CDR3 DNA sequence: TGTGCCAGCTCACCACTTCACGGGAGTAGGACAGATACGCAGTATTTT.

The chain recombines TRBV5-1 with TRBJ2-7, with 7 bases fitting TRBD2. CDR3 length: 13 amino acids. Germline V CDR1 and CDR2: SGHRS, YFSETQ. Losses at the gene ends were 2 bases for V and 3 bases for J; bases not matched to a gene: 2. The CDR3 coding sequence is TGCGCCAGCAGCTTTGGACTAGTCTACGAGCAGTACTTC. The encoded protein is CASSFGLVYEQYF.

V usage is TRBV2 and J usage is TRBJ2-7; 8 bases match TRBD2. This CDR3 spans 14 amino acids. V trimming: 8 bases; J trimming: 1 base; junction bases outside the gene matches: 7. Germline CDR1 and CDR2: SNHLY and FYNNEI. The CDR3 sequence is CASRQTSGSYEQYF. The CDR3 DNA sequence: TGTGCCAGCCGTCAAACTAGCGGATCCTACGAGCAGTACTTC.

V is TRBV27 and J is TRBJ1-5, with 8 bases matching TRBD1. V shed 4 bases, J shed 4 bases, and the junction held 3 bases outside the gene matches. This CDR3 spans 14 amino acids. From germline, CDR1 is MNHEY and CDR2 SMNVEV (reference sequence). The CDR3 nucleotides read TGTGCCAGCAGTTCAACAGGGGGTAATCAGCCCCAGCATTTT. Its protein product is CASSSTGGNQPQHF.

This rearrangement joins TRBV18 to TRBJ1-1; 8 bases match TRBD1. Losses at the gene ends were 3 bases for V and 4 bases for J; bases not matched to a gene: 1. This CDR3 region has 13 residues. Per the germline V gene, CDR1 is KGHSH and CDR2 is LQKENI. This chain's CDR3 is CASSPTGGTEAFF. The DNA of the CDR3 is TGTGCCAGCTCACCTACAGGGGGCACTGAAGCTTTCTTT.

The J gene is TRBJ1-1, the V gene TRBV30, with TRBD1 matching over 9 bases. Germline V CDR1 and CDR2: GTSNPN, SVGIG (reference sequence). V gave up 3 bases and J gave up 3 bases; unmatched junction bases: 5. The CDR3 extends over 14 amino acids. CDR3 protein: CAWRPGQGYTEAFF. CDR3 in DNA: TGTGCCTGGAGGCCGGGACAGGGTTACACTGAAGCTTTCTTT.

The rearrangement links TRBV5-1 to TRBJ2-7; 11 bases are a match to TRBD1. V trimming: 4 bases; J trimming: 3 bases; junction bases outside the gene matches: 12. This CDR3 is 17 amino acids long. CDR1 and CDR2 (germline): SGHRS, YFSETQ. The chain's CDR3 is CASSAKLGTGGDYEQYF. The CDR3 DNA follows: TGCGCCAGCAGCGCTAAACTCGGGACAGGGGGGGACTACGAGCAGTACTTC.

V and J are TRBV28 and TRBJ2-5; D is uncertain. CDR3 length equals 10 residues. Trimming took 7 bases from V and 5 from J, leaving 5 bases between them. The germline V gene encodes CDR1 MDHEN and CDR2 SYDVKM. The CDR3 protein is CASTGETQYF. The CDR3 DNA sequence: TGTGCCAGCACCGGGGAGACCCAGTACTTC.